Sequencing of this TCR beta chain was carried out in a study of monozygotic twins with inflammatory bowel disease (dated by TCRdb to between 2017 and 2020). Study-level background: The complete study included some 28 monozygotic twin pairs: 19 IBD-discordant Danish pairs and nine German pairs, of which four were IBD-concordant and five were IBD-discordant. Disease-associated traits were sought mainly through comparisons between IBD patients and their genetically identical healthy co-twins within discordant pairs. Each individual had, on average, about 151 000 unique TCRalpha sequences and 181 000 unique TCRbeta sequences available for analysis.

Notes on this clonotype: Its antigen target is currently unknown.

CDR1 and CDR2 are drawn from the germline V gene: SGHRS, YFSETQ. The CDR3 spans 13 residues, from the cysteine through the phenylalanine. This entry has no DNA. Study-level results and caveats: Distinction between different T cell subtypes could not be achieved in the analysis. Background noise and inter-individual variability may have been introduced into the repertoires by the differing immunosuppressive treatments among patients. TCRbeta repertoire diversity, by inverse Simpson index, was decreased in IBD patients compared with their healthy co-twins. Repertoire similarity did not differ between concordant and discordant twins, possibly due to limited statistical power. No single strong signal or clonotype linked to IBD turned up in the results, so the idea that one exists was not supported. Fewer clonotypes were shared with other individuals by IBD patients than by healthy twins, most markedly in patients showing signs of disease activity.

The protocol used for the library was 5' RACE. Preparation of each TCR library used approximately 3,200 ng of total RNA. For each sample, cDNA synthesis with SMARTScribe reverse transcriptase was split into eight separate reactions. Unique molecular identifiers containing a 6-nucleotide sample barcode were introduced through template switching during cDNA synthesis. Amplification of TCRalpha and TCRbeta cDNA involved two nested PCRs of 16 and 9 cycles, and each PCR was followed by bead purification. Before amplification, the cDNA was treated with uracil DNA-glycosylase and purified using the QIAquick PCR purification kit. The second PCR added Illumina TruSeq-compatible adapters along with sample-specific barcodes. TapeStation and Qubit were used to check library quality and concentration, and roughly 5.5 ng of each library was pooled. Pooled libraries were sequenced on an Illumina HiSeq2500 single-index Rapid Run with 2 x 100 bp reads and custom sequencing primers. The published analysis was carried out like this. MiGEC version 1.2.6 was used for UMI-based consensus assembly to correct PCR and sequencing errors. MiXCR version 2.1.1 handled V(D)J alignment, clonotype assembly and CDR3 extraction. Gene usage, clonotype sharing and MAIT/NKT TCR abundance were normalised by analysing the top 1000, 10 000 and 20 000 clonotypes per sample. After downsampling to 27 000 UMIs, diversity was calculated as the inverse Simpson index using the vegan R package. Paired Mann-Whitney U tests were applied to discordant twin pairs, with Benjamini-Hochberg correction for multiple testing. TCRdb reprocessed the reads and lists each CDR3 protein sequence as a single entry, with no DNA. TCRdb assigned the V and J calls; the authors' analysis was not used. The sample table on file contains under 200,000 distinct CDR3 sequences. 2.4% of the sample is taken by the ten largest.

From each donor, an approximately 2.5 ml peripheral blood sample was drawn into PAXgene tubes and stored at -80 degrees C. Total RNA was isolated from whole blood with the PAXgene blood miRNA kit on an automated QIAcube, without T cell sorting. Peripheral blood from monozygotic twin pairs who were concordant or discordant for inflammatory bowel disease underwent deep TCRalpha and TCRbeta repertoire profiling using unique molecular barcoding. Smoking habits were recorded for all twin pairs, with individuals classified as current, former or never smokers. Sequencing was done on a sample of blood. The chain is made from TRBV5-1 and TRBJ1-1; TCRdb's D gene call, TRBD1, goes unchecked for lack of DNA. This TCR came from a human donor with ulcerative colitis or Crohn's disease, or a healthy co-twin of an affected twin (not recorded which). The encoded CDR3 is CASSLADSPEAFF. Beyond the CDR3, the reference TRBV5-1 and TRBJ1-1 genes provide the residues; the full variable domain reads: KAGVTQTPRYLIKTRGQQVTLSCSPISGHRSVSWYQQTPGQGLQFLFEYFSETQRNKGNFPGRFSGRQFSNSRSEMNVSTLELGDSALYLCASSLADSPEAFFGQGTRLTVV.